This is a list of T cell receptor beta chains from one sample in a study of shared clonotypes between healthy human individuals. The assay was immunoSEQ multiplex PCR, and TCRdb's table has in-frame clones only and misses some. Of about 1 million clones in the sample, roughly 80% were seen once. The sequenced sample was memory CD4+ T cells sorted from blood. These receptors all come from a man younger than 35 in good health. CDR3s include the opening cysteine and the closing phenylalanine or tryptophan. D genes are given only for firm matches. Where a row states a size, it is once, few, many or the class of an expanded clone; other rows omit it.

v_call: TRBV5-1
d_call: TRBD2
j_call: TRBJ2-7
clone_size: NA
cdr3_nt: TGCGCCAGCAGCTGGACGCTAGCGGGGGGAGCCTACGAGCAGTACTTC
cdr3_aa: CASSWTLAGGAYEQYF

v_call: TRBV21-1
d_call: NA
j_call: TRBJ2-2
clone_size: NA
cdr3_nt: TGTGCCAGCAGCAAAGCCATAGCGATCCGGGAGCTGTTTTTT
cdr3_aa: CASSKAIAIRELFF

v_call: TRBV5-5
d_call: NA
j_call: TRBJ1-4
clone_size: few
cdr3_nt: TGTGCCAGCAGCTTGGAAGGGTCTGCTAATGAAAAACTGTTTTTT
cdr3_aa: CASSLEGSANEKLFF

v_call: TRBV19
d_call: NA
j_call: TRBJ2-2
clone_size: NA
cdr3_nt: TGTGCCAGTACCAAAGCAGAGGGCACGAACACCGGGGAGCTGTTTTTT
cdr3_aa: CASTKAEGTNTGELFF

v_call: TRBV10-3
d_call: NA
j_call: TRBJ2-1
clone_size: NA
cdr3_nt: TGTGCCATCAGTGAGGGCAACAATGAGCAGTTCTTC
cdr3_aa: CAISEGNNEQFF

v_call: TRBV7-2
d_call: TRBD2
j_call: TRBJ2-1
clone_size: NA
cdr3_nt: TGTGCCAGCAGCTCCACAGCTCTCGGGACTAGCGGGGGTGAGCAGTTCTTC
cdr3_aa: CASSSTALGTSGGEQFF

v_call: TRBV28
d_call: TRBD1
j_call: TRBJ1-5
clone_size: NA
cdr3_nt: TGTGCCACCCAGGGGGGATTCTATCAGCCCCAGCATTTT
cdr3_aa: CATQGGFYQPQHF

v_call: TRBV5-1
d_call: NA
j_call: TRBJ2-7
clone_size: NA
cdr3_nt: TGCGCCAGCAGCTTGGGGGCGTTGGACTCCTACGAGCAGTACTTC
cdr3_aa: CASSLGALDSYEQYF

v_call: TRBV18
d_call: TRBD2
j_call: TRBJ2-1
clone_size: NA
cdr3_nt: TGTGCCAGCTCACCGACTAGCGGGGGGGCGTATGAGCAGTTCTTC
cdr3_aa: CASSPTSGGAYEQFF

v_call: TRBV5-5
d_call: TRBD2
j_call: TRBJ2-3
clone_size: NA
cdr3_nt: TGTGCCAGCAGCCGGCTAGCGGGGCCAGATACGCAGTATTTT
cdr3_aa: CASSRLAGPDTQYF

v_call: TRBV19
d_call: TRBD2
j_call: TRBJ2-7
clone_size: NA
cdr3_nt: TGTGCCACCCTCAGGGAGGGGATCGGGGGGATGGAGTGCGAGCAGTACTTC
cdr3_aa: CATLREGIGGMECEQYF

v_call: TRBV6-1
d_call: TRBD1
j_call: TRBJ2-7
clone_size: NA
cdr3_nt: TGTGCCAGCAGTATCGACAGGGCCTACGAGCAGTACTTC
cdr3_aa: CASSIDRAYEQYF

v_call: TRBV19
d_call: NA
j_call: TRBJ2-7
clone_size: NA
cdr3_nt: TGTGCCAGTAGCGCTTTACCACAAGAGGTATTCTACGAGCAGTACTTC
cdr3_aa: CASSALPQEVFYEQYF

v_call: TRBV7-2
d_call: TRBD2
j_call: TRBJ2-7
clone_size: NA
cdr3_nt: TGTGCCAGCAGCTATAGCGGGAGGGCCTACGAGCAGTACTTC
cdr3_aa: CASSYSGRAYEQYF